One sample yielded the 18 T cell receptor beta chains listed below, sequenced in a study of shared clonotypes between healthy human individuals. The repertoire was sequenced with immunoSEQ multiplex PCR; TCRdb's copy has only in-frame clones and lacks some. Here the sample spans around 1.6 million clones, nearly 99% being singletons. Sequencing used naive CD4+ T cells sorted from blood. Documented subset: CD45RA+ positively selected. Receptors were obtained from a man aged 25-45 years in good health.

The rearrangement links TRBV18 to TRBJ1-5; TRBD1 agrees at 9 bases. J was trimmed by 3 bases and V by 6 bases; bases with no gene match: 12. Germline CDR1 KGHSH, CDR2 LQKENI. This CDR3 has 17 residues. The CDR3 DNA reads as TGTGCCAGCTCCACCCTCCCCGGGACAGGGAACAATCAGCCCCAGCATTTT. Translated: CASSTLPGTGNNQPQHF.

V is TRBV10-3 and J is TRBJ1-2, with D unclear. CDR3 length: 14 residues. Germline CDR1 reads ENHRY; CDR2 reads SYGVKD. Between the trimmed V and J ends, which lost 4 bases and 11 bases, there was a span of 20 bases. CDR3 in DNA: TGTGCCATCAGTGCCGACGCACCTCCGGCTCTGTACACCTTC. Protein sequence: CAISADAPPALYTF.

The V call is TRBV7-8, the J call TRBJ1-2; TRBD1 might be the D (5 bases). The germline gives CDR1 SGHVS, CDR2 FQNEAQ. Trimming took 1 base from V and 0 from J, leaving 12 bases between them. The CDR3 length is 16 residues. The CDR3 sequence: CASSLVLRGTNYGYTF. CDR3 DNA: TGTGCCAGCAGCTTAGTTTTGAGGGGTACTAACTATGGCTACACCTTC. Based on the CDR3 plus reference TRBV7-8 and TRBJ1-2, the full variable domain is GAGVSQSPRYKVAKRGQDVALRCDPISGHVSLFWYQQALGQGPEFLTYFQNEAQLDKSGLPSDRFFAERPEGSVSTLKIQRTQQEDSAVYLCASSLVLRGTNYGYTFGSGTRLTVV.

This clone was recorded once. The rearrangement joins TRBV5-1 to TRBJ2-5; 10 bases agree with TRBD1. CDR1 is SGHRS and CDR2 is YFSETQ in the germline V gene. Losses at the gene ends were 0 bases for V and 5 bases for J; bases not matched to a gene: 7. The CDR3 has 16 residues. Here the CDR3 reads CASSLVGQGTGETQYF. The CDR3 coding sequence is TGCGCCAGCAGCTTGGTGGGACAGGGGACGGGTGAGACCCAGTACTTC.

The V gene is TRBV30, the J gene TRBJ1-3; D is ambiguous. This CDR3 has 13 amino acids. V was cut by 1 base and J by 3 bases, with 7 bases left in between. The germline CDR1 and CDR2 sequences are GTSNPN and SVGIG (reference sequence). This CDR3 is CAWSAGFGNTIYF. The DNA for the CDR3 is TGTGCCTGGAGTGCGGGTTTTGGAAACACCATATATTTT.

This clone was seen a single time. The chain joins TRBV7-9 to TRBJ2-3, with 7 bases that match TRBD2. The germline gives CDR1 SEHNR, CDR2 FQNEAQ (reference sequence). The J segment lost 2 bases and the V segment lost 0 bases, leaving 5 bases of the junction unmatched. The CDR3 extends over 16 amino acids. In DNA, the CDR3 is TGTGCCAGCAGCTTAGCGGGGGGGAGCGACACAGATACGCAGTATTTT. Translating it yields CASSLAGGSDTDTQYF.

V and J are TRBV4-3 and TRBJ2-1, with TRBD2 identical over 12 bases. The CDR3 contains 17 residues. J gave up 6 bases and V 3 bases, and 9 bases lay outside the gene matches. Germline values: CDR1 LGHNA, CDR2 YSLEER. CDR3 region: CASSHEPGTSGPNEQFF. The CDR3 nucleotides read TGCGCCAGCAGCCATGAGCCCGGGACTAGCGGGCCCAATGAGCAGTTCTTC.

V gene TRBV18 combines with J gene TRBJ1-2; D remains unclear. Between the trimmed V and J ends, which lost 3 bases and 0 bases, there was a span of 11 bases. The germline gives CDR1 KGHSH, CDR2 LQKENI. This CDR3 has 15 residues. DNA of the CDR3: TGTGCCAGCTCACCGCAGGACCTCTCTAACTATGGCTACACCTTC. Translating gives CASSPQDLSNYGYTF.

The chain combines TRBV7-6 with TRBJ2-2; 9 nucleotides align to TRBD1. The germline gives CDR1 SGHVS, CDR2 FNYEAQ. The ends lost 8 bases at V and 2 bases at J; junction bases unmatched: 18. The CDR3 contains 19 residues. The CDR3, as DNA: TGTGCCAGCGATCTGAGCCCCGGGACAGGGATTTTAAACACCGGGGAGCTGTTTTTT. Residues: CASDLSPGTGILNTGELFF.

The genes are TRBV7-9 and TRBJ2-2; 7 positions match TRBD2. The germline gives CDR1 SEHNR, CDR2 FQNEAQ (reference sequence). The ends lost 4 bases at V and 0 bases at J; junction bases unmatched: 5. This CDR3 is built from 16 residues. This CDR3 reads CASSSRAGTNTGELFF. The CDR3 nucleotides read TGTGCCAGCAGCTCGAGAGCGGGGACGAACACCGGGGAGCTGTTTTTT.

The J gene is TRBJ1-1, the V gene TRBV7-2, with D tentatively TRBD1 (6 bases). This CDR3 spans 14 amino acids. Germline loops: CDR1 SGHTA, CDR2 FQGNSA. V was trimmed by 3 bases and J by 3 bases, leaving 11 bases between them. The CDR3 DNA reads as TGTGCCAGCAGCTTTGGCCAGGGGTACACTGAAGCTTTCTTT. This translates into CASSFGQGYTEAFF.

The chain joins TRBV2 to TRBJ1-1; unclear D gene. With 9 bases removed from V and 4 bases from J, the gap between germline ends came to 18 bases. Per germline, CDR1 SNHLY and CDR2 FYNNEI. The CDR3 sequence is 14 residues long. The CDR3: CASTLARDGTEAFF. The CDR3 coding sequence is TGTGCCAGTACTTTGGCGCGAGATGGCACTGAAGCTTTCTTT.

Here the CDR3 reads CASSLGSGFSTGELFF. As DNA, the CDR3 is TGTGCCAGCAGCTTAGGCAGCGGATTTTCGACCGGGGAGCTGTTTTTT. The chain has TRBV7-2 and TRBJ2-2, with a weak D call TRBD2 (5 bases). The V gene's germline CDR1 is SGHTA and CDR2 FQGNSA. This CDR3 comprises 16 residues. The V and J ends lost 1 base and 5 bases respectively, with 14 bases between them.

CDR3 in amino acids: CSVALRANVLTF. DNA for the CDR3: TGCAGCGTTGCCCTTAGGGCCAACGTCCTGACTTTC. The chain carries TRBV29-1 and TRBJ2-6; D is unresolved. Germline CDR1 and CDR2: SQVTM and ANQGSEA. The CDR3 is 12 amino acids. Trimming pared 4 bases from V and 5 bases from J, leaving 6 bases between.

The rearrangement links TRBV19 to TRBJ2-7; TRBD2 is a possible D gene (6 bases). There are 13 residues in the CDR3. Germline CDR1 LNHDA, CDR2 SQIVND (reference sequence). The V end was cut by 5 bases, the J end by 1 base, with 9 bases between. The DNA of the CDR3 is TGTGCCAGTAGTGTGGGGGGATCCTACGAGCAGTACTTC. Protein: CASSVGGSYEQYF. Filled out from reference TRBV19 and TRBJ2-7, the complete variable domain reads DGGITQSPKYLFRKEGQNVTLSCEQNLNHDAMYWYRQDPGQGLRLIYYSQIVNDFQKGDIAEGYSVSREKKESFPLTVTSAQKNPTAFYLCASSVGGSYEQYFGPGTRLTVT.

The chain employs TRBV6-5 and TRBJ1-2, with a weak D call TRBD1 (5 bases). Germline values: CDR1 MNHEY, CDR2 SVGAGI. V lost 0 bases and J lost 4, with 9 bases in between. The CDR3 covers 14 residues. The CDR3 region has the DNA TGTGCCAGCAGTTACTCAGGGACGGTCTATGGCTACACCTTC. It translates to CASSYSGTVYGYTF.

The V call is TRBV5-4, the J call TRBJ1-3, with 9 bases lining up with TRBD1. The CDR3 has 15 residues. Looked up from germline, CDR1 is SGHNT and CDR2 is YYREEE (reference sequence). With 0 bases clipped from V and 5 bases from J, the junction kept 3 bases outside the gene matches. CDR3 amino acids: CASSLGQGERNTIYF. CDR3 DNA sequence: TGTGCCAGCAGCTTGGGACAGGGGGAGAGAAACACCATATATTTT.

The chain uses TRBV27 and TRBJ2-7; 14 bases map to TRBD2. This CDR3 spans 17 amino acids. Trimming removed 3 bases from V and 3 bases from J; junction bases left unmatched: 7. The germline V gene encodes CDR1 MNHEY and CDR2 SMNVEV (reference sequence). The CDR3 sequence is CASSFLGLAGAVYEQYF. Written as DNA, the CDR3 is TGTGCCAGCAGTTTTTTGGGACTAGCGGGAGCAGTCTACGAGCAGTACTTC.